The T cell receptor beta chain described here comes from a study of shared clonotypes between healthy human individuals. Study-level results: Large depth notwithstanding, sorted-subset sequencing proved incomplete by rarefaction. Donors were few, which limited the genetic and exposure-history diversity represented. Larger estimated richness was generally seen in naive subsets than in memory subsets.

Terminally differentiated effector memory CD45RA+ cells were excluded by CCR7 positive selection of CD45RO-negative cells. Recent vaccinations or acute infections were absent in the healthy HIV-negative adult donors. Comments on this clone: Its specificity is unknown.

Data came from immunoSEQ multiplex PCR; TCRdb stores just in-frame clones and leaves some out. The sample carries 1.5 million to 2.5 million clones, just under 95% recorded once. The TCR comes from a man aged 18-30 years in good health. Sequencing was carried out using naive CD8+ T cells sorted from blood.

The chain's CDR3 is CASGPGTSSTDTQYF. DNA for the CDR3: TGTGCCAGCGGTCCCGGGACTAGCAGCACAGATACGCAGTATTTT. This rearrangement joins TRBV2 to TRBJ2-3; TRBD2 matches 9 bases. With V trimmed by 8 bases and J by 0 bases, 6 bases remained unmatched. Germline lookup yields CDR1 SNHLY and CDR2 FYNNEI. CDR3 size: 15 residues.